The entry below describes one T cell receptor beta chain. Its antigen is unidentified. The germline CDR1 and CDR2 sequences are SGHVS and FNYEAQ. This CDR3 region has 14 residues. V was shortened by 1 base and J by 4 bases, with 10 bases between the two germline ends. This record belongs to a study of T-cell reconstitution after alpha-beta-depleted transplantation in children. Overall study findings and caveats: Certain patients had high TCRbeta diversity at day 60, and it came from recipient T cells and thymic progenitors that survived. A year post-transplant, T-cell counts and diversity derived mostly from newly produced T cells. Several hundred rapidly expanded clones from non-depleted graft cells reportedly supplied alpha-beta T cells about two months post-transplant.

The library targeted TCRbeta and was prepared with unique molecular identifiers. TCRdb itself ran the PCR reads through MiXCR, one entry per CDR3 protein. The sample holds 500,000 to 750,000 distinct CDR3 sequences, under 15% seen once. The TCR sequence derives from a male patient younger than 18 who had a stem cell transplant for acute myeloid leukemia, so the T cells may come from the graft donor. The sample here was PBMCs, mostly from graft donor cells, taken 360 days after TCRalphabeta/CD19-depleted stem cell transplant. The V call is TRBV7-6, the J call TRBJ2-5, with D possibly matching TRBD1 (6 bases). The CDR3 DNA reads TGTGCCAGCAGCTTAGGAGTACAGGGAGAGACCCAGTACTTC. Protein: CASSLGVQGETQYF.